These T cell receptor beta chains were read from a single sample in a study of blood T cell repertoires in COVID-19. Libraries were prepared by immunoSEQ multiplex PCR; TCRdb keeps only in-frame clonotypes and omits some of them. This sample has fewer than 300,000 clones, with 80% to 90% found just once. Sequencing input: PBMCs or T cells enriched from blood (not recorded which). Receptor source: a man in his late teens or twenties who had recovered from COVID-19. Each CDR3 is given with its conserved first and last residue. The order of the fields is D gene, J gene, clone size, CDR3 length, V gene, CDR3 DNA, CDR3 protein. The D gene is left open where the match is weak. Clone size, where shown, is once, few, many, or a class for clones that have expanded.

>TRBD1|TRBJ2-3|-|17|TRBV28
TGTGCCAGCAGCCCATCCGGGACAGGGGGTTTCACAGATACGCAGTATTTT
CASSPSGTGGFTDTQYF
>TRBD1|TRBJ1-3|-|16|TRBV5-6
TGTGCCAGCAGCTTTGGCCCAGGGGGCTCTGGAAACACCATATATTTT
CASSFGPGGSGNTIYF
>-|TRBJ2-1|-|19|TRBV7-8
TGTGCCAGCAGAAAGGAGGGCCGATTTCTCCTTAGGTCCTACAATGAGCAGTTCTTC
CASRKEGRFLLRSYNEQFF
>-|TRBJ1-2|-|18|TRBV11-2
TGTGCCAGCAGCTTAGATCTCAGGCAGGGCGGTAGGAACTATGGCTACACCTTC
CASSLDLRQGGRNYGYTF
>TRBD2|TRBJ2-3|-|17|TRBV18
TGTGCCAGCTCACCATCCCGCGGGCGGGGGGGCACAGATACGCAGTATTTT
CASSPSRGRGGTDTQYF
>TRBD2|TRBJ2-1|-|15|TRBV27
TGTGCCAGCAGTCAACTAGCGGGGGGGCTGGATGAGCAGTTCTTC
CASSQLAGGLDEQFF
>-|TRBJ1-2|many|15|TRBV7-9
TGTGCCAGCAGCTTAGCTCTTTTACAGGACTATGGCTACACCTTC
CASSLALLQDYGYTF
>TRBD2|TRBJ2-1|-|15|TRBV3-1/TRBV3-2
TGTGCCAGCAGCACCGGGACTAGCGGTTACAATGAGCAGTTCTTC
CASSTGTSGYNEQFF
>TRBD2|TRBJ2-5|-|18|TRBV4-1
TGCGCCAGCAGCCAAGATAAAGGACTAGCGGGAGTTTCAGAGACCCAGTACTTC
CASSQDKGLAGVSETQYF
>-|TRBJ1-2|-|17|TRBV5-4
TGTGCCAGCAGCCCTTCGGGACACCTCGCCGCTAACTATGGCTACACCTTC
CASSPSGHLAANYGYTF
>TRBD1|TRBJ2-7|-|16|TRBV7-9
TGTGCCAGCAGCTCCGGACAGGGGGGTAGGAACTACGAGCAGTACTTC
CASSSGQGGRNYEQYF
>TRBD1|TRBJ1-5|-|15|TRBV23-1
TGCGCCAGCAGTCAATCGAAAGGGGGCGAAGGACCCCAGCATTTT
CASSQSKGGEGPQHF
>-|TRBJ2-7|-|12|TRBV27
TGTGCCAGCAGCGACAATACCTACGAGCAGTACTTC
CASSDNTYEQYF
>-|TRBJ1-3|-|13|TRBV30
TGTGCCTGGAGCCCTATACCGGGAAACACCATATATTTT
CAWSPIPGNTIYF
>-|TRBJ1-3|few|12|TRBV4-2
TGTGCCAGCAGCCAGGAGGGAAACACCATATATTTT
CASSQEGNTIYF
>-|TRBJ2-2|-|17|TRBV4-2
TGTGCCAGCAGCCAAGGTGCAGACTGGAGGAACACCGGGGAGCTGTTTTTT
CASSQGADWRNTGELFF
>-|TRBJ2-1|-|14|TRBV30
TGTGCCTGGAGTGTAGGGGCCGGGTACAATGAGCAGTTCTTC
CAWSVGAGYNEQFF
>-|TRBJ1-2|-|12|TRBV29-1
TGCAGCGTTGGACCGGGGAACTATGGCTACACCTTC
CSVGPGNYGYTF
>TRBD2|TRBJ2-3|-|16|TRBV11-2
TGTGCCAGCAGCTTGCTCAGCGGGATGGGGTCAGATACGCAGTATTTT
CASSLLSGMGSDTQYF
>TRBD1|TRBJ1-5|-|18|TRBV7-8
TGTGCCAGCAGCTCCTTAAGAGGGGACAGGGACTACAATCAGCCCCAGCATTTT
CASSSLRGDRDYNQPQHF
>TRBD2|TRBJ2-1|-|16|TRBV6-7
TGTGCCAGCAGCCCCCCGGGGGGTATAACCTACAATGAGCAGTTCTTC
CASSPPGGITYNEQFF
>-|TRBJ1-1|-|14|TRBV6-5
TGTGCCAGCAGTTACCTACAGGGGAACACTGAAGCTTTCTTT
CASSYLQGNTEAFF
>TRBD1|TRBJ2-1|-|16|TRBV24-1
TGTGCCACCAGTGACTGGGACAGGGGCCGGTCGGGTGAGCAGTTCTTC
CATSDWDRGRSGEQFF
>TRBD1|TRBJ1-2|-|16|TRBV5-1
TGCGCCAGCAGCTTGGTGGGACAGGGATCTAACTATGGCTACACCTTC
CASSLVGQGSNYGYTF
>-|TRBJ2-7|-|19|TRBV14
TGTGCCAGCAGCCAAGGTGGAAATCTCCAGGGATATACAACCTACGAGCAGTACTTC
CASSQGGNLQGYTTYEQYF
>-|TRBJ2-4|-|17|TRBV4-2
TGTGCCAGCAGCCAAGACCCTCCAGGTGTTACCAAAAACATTCAGTACTTC
CASSQDPPGVTKNIQYF
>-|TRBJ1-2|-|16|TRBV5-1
TGCGCCAGCAGCGCCGAACCGGGGTCCGATAACTATGGCTACACCTTC
CASSAEPGSDNYGYTF
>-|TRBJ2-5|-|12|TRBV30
TGTGCCTGGAGTGTAAGCTTGGAGACCCAGTACTTC
CAWSVSLETQYF
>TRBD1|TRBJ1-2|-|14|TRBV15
TGTGCCACCAGCAGCGAGGGGGCAGACTATGGCTACACCTTC
CATSSEGADYGYTF
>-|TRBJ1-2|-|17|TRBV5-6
TGTGCCAGCACCCCCGGCGGTCCTTCTTTGACTAACTATGGCTACACCTTC
CASTPGGPSLTNYGYTF
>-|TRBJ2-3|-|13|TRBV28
TGTGCCAGCGTGGAACTAGGGTCAGATACGCAGTATTTT
CASVELGSDTQYF
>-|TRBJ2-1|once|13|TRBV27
TGTGCCAGCAGTGGTCCCACGGGGAATGAGCAGTTCTTC
CASSGPTGNEQFF
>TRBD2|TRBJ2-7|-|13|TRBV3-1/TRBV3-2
TGTGCCAGCAGCCTGGCGGGGGCCTACGAGCAGTACTTC
CASSLAGAYEQYF
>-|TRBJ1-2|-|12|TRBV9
TGTGCCAGCAGCCTCCCAGGGGAAGGCTACACCTTC
CASSLPGEGYTF